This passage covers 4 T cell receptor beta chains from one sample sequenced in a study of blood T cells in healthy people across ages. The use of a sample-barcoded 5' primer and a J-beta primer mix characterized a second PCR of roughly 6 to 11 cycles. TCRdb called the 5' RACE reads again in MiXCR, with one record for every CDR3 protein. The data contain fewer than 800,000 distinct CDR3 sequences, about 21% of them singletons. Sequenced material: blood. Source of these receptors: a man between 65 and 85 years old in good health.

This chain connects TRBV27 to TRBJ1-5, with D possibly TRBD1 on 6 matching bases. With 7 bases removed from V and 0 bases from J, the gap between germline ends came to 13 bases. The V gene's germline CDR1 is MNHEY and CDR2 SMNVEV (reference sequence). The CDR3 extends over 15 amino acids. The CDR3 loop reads CASMGHLNSNQPQHF. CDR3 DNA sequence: TGTGCCAGCATGGGACACCTTAATAGCAATCAGCCCCAGCATTTT.

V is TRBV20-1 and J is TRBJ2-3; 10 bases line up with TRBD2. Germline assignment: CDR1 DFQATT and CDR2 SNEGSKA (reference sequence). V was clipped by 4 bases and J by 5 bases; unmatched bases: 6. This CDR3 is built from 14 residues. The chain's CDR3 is CSATLAGVRDTQYF. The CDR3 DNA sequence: TGCAGTGCTACCCTAGCGGGAGTAAGAGATACGCAGTATTTT.

The CDR3 loop reads CASSKVGQEDYEQYF. The CDR3 DNA reads as TGTGCCAGCAGCAAAGTAGGGCAGGAAGACTACGAGCAGTACTTC. The rearrangement joins TRBV21-1 to TRBJ2-5; the D segment call TRBD2 is taken from the table without a DNA check. The last part of the DNA fits TRBJ2-7 better; the J call may be wrong. TRBV21-1 is a documented pseudogene. This CDR3 has 15 residues.

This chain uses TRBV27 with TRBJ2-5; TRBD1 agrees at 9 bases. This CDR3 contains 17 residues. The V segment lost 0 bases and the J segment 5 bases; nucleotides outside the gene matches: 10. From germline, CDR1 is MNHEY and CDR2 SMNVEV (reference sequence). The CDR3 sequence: CASSLSLPGQGRETQYF. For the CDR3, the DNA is TGTGCCAGCAGTTTATCCCTTCCGGGACAGGGACGCGAGACCCAGTACTTC.